This TCR beta chain was documented in a study of T cell clusters in autoimmune cytopenias. This clonotype is medium-sized by frequency. Multiplex touch-down PCR amplified TRB using TRB-A and TRB-B pools in one tube. TCRdb reanalyzed the multiplex PCR reads and collapses them to one entry per CDR3 protein, without DNA. The table lists around 540 distinct CDR3 sequences, with roughly 24% in the top ten. The CDR3 extends over 18 amino acids. Germline lookup yields CDR1 LGHNA and CDR2 YSLEER. TRB amplification used roughly 250 ng of peripheral blood genomic DNA. V gene TRBV4-3 combines with J gene TRBJ2-2; TCRdb lists TRBD2, though no DNA is available to test this call. The sequence was obtained from a human donor with an autoimmune cytopenia or autoimmune hepatitis (not recorded which). The sequencing sample was made of peripheral blood. The CDR3 protein is CASSHDGLAGLNTGELFF.